One and the same sample provided the 19 T cell receptor beta chains below, sequenced in a study of graft-versus-host responses after intestinal transplantation. Produced via immunoSEQ multiplex PCR; TCRdb's table is partial and in-frame only. Here the sample spans over 80,000 clones, 75% to 95% being singletons. Their antigens are not known. The sequencing here drew on unstimulated CD4+ T cells sorted from spleen or lymph node cells, taken before transplant. Every receptor here comes from a human donor who was the organ donor for an intestinal transplant.

This chain links TRBV2 with TRBJ2-5; the match to TRBD1 covers 9 bases. The germline gives CDR1 SNHLY, CDR2 FYNNEI. Germline trimming cut 6 bases from V and 5 bases from J; bases unmatched to any gene: 4. This CDR3 region has 13 residues. The CDR3 loop reads CASRRTGAETQYF. The CDR3 nucleotides read TGTGCCAGCAGGAGGACAGGGGCCGAGACCCAGTACTTC.

The rearrangement joins TRBV9 to TRBJ1-1; D ambiguous. The CDR3 runs to 14 residues. Trimming stripped 0 bases from V and 3 bases from J, with 9 bases between. CDR1 is SGDLS, CDR2 YYNGEE, per germline. The CDR3 sequence is CASSVVSSDTEAFF. In nucleotides, the CDR3 is TGTGCCAGCAGCGTAGTTAGCAGTGACACTGAAGCTTTCTTT.

V gene TRBV2 combines with J gene TRBJ2-3; 8 bases match TRBD2. Trimming at V came to 4 bases and at J to 6 bases, leaving 18 bases not matched to a gene. This CDR3 contains 18 residues. Germline V gene sequence: CDR1 SNHLY, CDR2 FYNNEI. The CDR3 loop is CASSGDFLTGGRRDTQYF. The CDR3 DNA reads TGTGCCAGCAGTGGGGATTTCCTCACGGGGGGGCGACGGGATACGCAGTATTTT.

This chain links TRBV6-4 with TRBJ2-5, with D perhaps matching TRBD1 (6 bases). Germline V CDR1 and CDR2: MRHNA, SNTAGT. V was cut by 4 bases and J by 4 bases, with 10 bases left in between. The CDR3 consists of 13 residues. This CDR3 reads CASSAEGGETQYF. The CDR3 nucleotides are TGTGCCAGCAGTGCAGAAGGGGGAGAGACCCAGTACTTC.

This chain connects TRBV4-3 to TRBJ2-1, with 9 bases matching TRBD1. After removal of 4 bases from V and 2 bases from J, the junction contained 9 bases not matched to a gene. Looked up from germline, CDR1 is LGHNA and CDR2 is YSLEER. The CDR3 is 17 amino acids. The CDR3 coding sequence is TGCGCCAGCAGCCCCCACACACAGGGGGCGACCTACAATGAGCAGTTCTTC. Amino acids: CASSPHTQGATYNEQFF.

This chain links TRBV12-1 with TRBJ1-2; the table's D call, TRBD1, was not checked against the DNA. TRBV12-1 is a listed pseudogene. This CDR3 is 12 amino acids long. Written as DNA, the CDR3 is TGTGCCAGCAGCTTTCATAACTATGGCTACACCTTC. It specifies CASSFHNYGYTF.

The CDR3 protein is CASSLPWTGDYNEQFF. Here the CDR3 DNA reads TGTGCCAGCAGCTTGCCATGGACAGGGGACTACAATGAGCAGTTCTTC. The V call is TRBV11-2, the J call TRBJ2-1; 9 nucleotides match TRBD1. V lost 3 bases, J lost 3 bases, and 6 bases stayed unmatched. CDR1 is SGHAT and CDR2 is FQNNGV in the germline V gene. The CDR3 is 16 residues long.

This clone has only one observation. An end of the junction differs from the germline gene, which may be a read error. The chain employs TRBV19 and TRBJ1-2, with 10 bases aligning to TRBD1. The CDR3 covers 16 residues. Germline V gene lookup returns CDR1 LNHDA and CDR2 SQIVND (reference sequence). The CDR3 protein is CASSVDRGRGGYGYTF. As DNA, the CDR3 is TGTGCCAGTAGTGTAGACAGGGGGCGAGGCGGCTATGGCTACACCTTC.

This clone appeared a few times. V is TRBV7-9 and J is TRBJ1-6; D is undetermined. V lost 1 base and J 8 bases, leaving 9 bases between the germline ends. Germline loops: CDR1 SEHNR, CDR2 FQNEAQ (reference sequence). The CDR3 length is 14 residues. DNA for the CDR3: TGTGCCAGCAGCTTAGATCCACAGCATTCACCCCTCCACTTT. This sequence encodes CASSLDPQHSPLHF.

The chain uses TRBV4-3 and TRBJ2-2; 8 positions match TRBD1. CDR3 length: 15 residues. Germline loops: CDR1 LGHNA, CDR2 YSLEER. V lost 3 bases, J lost 4 bases, and 4 bases stayed unmatched. The CDR3 nucleotides read TGCGCCAGCAGCCATGGGACAGGTCCCACCGGGGAGCTGTTTTTT. Its protein is CASSHGTGPTGELFF.

The V gene is TRBV5-1, the J gene TRBJ2-2, with TRBD2 identical over 9 bases. CDR3 length: 15 amino acids. The V gene's germline CDR1 is SGHRS and CDR2 YFSETQ. The ends lost 2 bases at V and 5 bases at J; junction bases unmatched: 4. The CDR3 loop is CASSFSGGRTGELFF. DNA for the CDR3: TGCGCCAGCAGCTTTAGCGGGGGCAGGACCGGGGAGCTGTTTTTT.

The chain recombines TRBV7-3 with TRBJ2-3; D may be TRBD2 (5 bases). V was trimmed by 5 bases and J by 0 bases, leaving 6 bases between them. CDR3 size: 13 residues. Germline CDR1 SGHTA, CDR2 FQGTGA. The CDR3 sequence is CASSRGSTDTQYF. The DNA for the CDR3 is TGTGCCAGCAGCCGAGGGAGCACAGATACGCAGTATTTT. The variable domain in full, completed from reference TRBV7-3 and TRBJ2-3, reads GAGVSQTPSNKVTEKGKYVELRCDPISGHTALYWYRQSLGQGPEFLIYFQGTGAADDSGLPNDRFFAVRPEGSVSTLKIQRTERGDSAVYLCASSRGSTDTQYFGPGTRLTVL.

The chain couples TRBV2 to TRBJ1-1; TRBD1 agrees at 8 bases. The CDR3 contains 13 residues. The V and J ends lost 11 bases and 5 bases, in that order; junction bases with no gene match: 10. The germline V gene encodes CDR1 SNHLY and CDR2 FYNNEI. CDR3 residues: CAGAGGVGTEAFF. The CDR3 nucleotides are TGTGCCGGGGCAGGGGGCGTTGGAACTGAAGCTTTCTTT.

The sample holds a few counts of this clone. The chain has TRBV6-1 and TRBJ2-7; TRBD1 agrees at 7 bases. The germline CDR1 and CDR2 sequences are MNHNS and SASEGT. This CDR3 is 14 amino acids long. Trimming removed 7 bases from V and 4 bases from J; junction bases left unmatched: 10. The CDR3 DNA sequence: TGTGCCAGCACCCCATCGAGGGGGCGTTACGAGCAGTACTTC. Its protein product is CASTPSRGRYEQYF.

This clone has only a few counts. V and J are TRBV6-1 and TRBJ2-4; TRBD2 might be the D (6 bases). Between the trimmed V and J ends, which lost 8 bases and 5 bases, there was a span of 16 bases. This CDR3 spans 14 amino acids. Germline CDR1 and CDR2: MNHNS and SASEGT. CDR3 sequence: CASGRGLVENIQYF. The CDR3 bases are TGTGCCAGCGGTCGGGGGTTAGTGGAAAACATTCAGTACTTC.

The chain joins TRBV7-9 to TRBJ1-1; 9 bases line up with TRBD1. Looked up from germline, CDR1 is SEHNR and CDR2 is FQNEAQ (reference sequence). J lost 7 bases, V lost 4 bases, and 7 bases had no gene match. This CDR3 is 14 amino acids long. As DNA, the CDR3 is TGTGCCAGCAGCTCCGGGACAGGGAAATTTGAAGCTTTCTTT. It translates to CASSSGTGKFEAFF.

V and J are TRBV6-1 and TRBJ2-2; 8 bases match TRBD1. The CDR3 covers 15 residues. The J segment lost 5 bases and the V segment lost 5 bases, leaving 7 bases of the junction unmatched. Germline loops: CDR1 MNHNS, CDR2 SASEGT. The CDR3 region is CASSSGQGRTGELFF. DNA for the CDR3: TGTGCCAGCAGTTCCGGACAGGGACGGACCGGGGAGCTGTTTTTT.

The chain links TRBV11-3 to TRBJ2-1; tentatively, D is TRBD2 (5 bases). The CDR3 loop spans 13 amino acids. Trimming removed 5 bases from V and 8 bases from J, with 13 bases in between. In germline, CDR1 is SGHNT, CDR2 YENEEA. The CDR3 sequence: CASSPLGGYEQFF. CDR3 sequence (DNA): TGTGCCAGCAGCCCCCTTGGAGGCTATGAGCAGTTCTTC.

This chain links TRBV6-5 with TRBJ2-7; TRBD1 agrees at 8 bases. J gave up 5 bases and V 2 bases, and 2 bases lay outside the gene matches. This CDR3 spans 13 amino acids. The germline V gene has CDR1 MNHEY and CDR2 SVGAGI. CDR3 region: CASSYGTGNEQYF. The DNA of the CDR3 is TGTGCCAGCAGTTACGGGACAGGTAACGAGCAGTACTTC.